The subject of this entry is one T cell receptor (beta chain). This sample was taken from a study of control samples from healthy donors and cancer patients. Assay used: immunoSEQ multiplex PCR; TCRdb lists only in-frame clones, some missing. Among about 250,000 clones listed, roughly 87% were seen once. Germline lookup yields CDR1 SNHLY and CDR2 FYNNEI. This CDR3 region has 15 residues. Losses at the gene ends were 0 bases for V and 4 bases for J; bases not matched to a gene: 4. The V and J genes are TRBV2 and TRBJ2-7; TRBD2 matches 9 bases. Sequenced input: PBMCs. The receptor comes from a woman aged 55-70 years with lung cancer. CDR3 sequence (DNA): TGTGCCAGCAGTGAAGCGACCAGCGGGGGGTACGAGCAGTACTTC. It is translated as CASSEATSGGYEQYF.